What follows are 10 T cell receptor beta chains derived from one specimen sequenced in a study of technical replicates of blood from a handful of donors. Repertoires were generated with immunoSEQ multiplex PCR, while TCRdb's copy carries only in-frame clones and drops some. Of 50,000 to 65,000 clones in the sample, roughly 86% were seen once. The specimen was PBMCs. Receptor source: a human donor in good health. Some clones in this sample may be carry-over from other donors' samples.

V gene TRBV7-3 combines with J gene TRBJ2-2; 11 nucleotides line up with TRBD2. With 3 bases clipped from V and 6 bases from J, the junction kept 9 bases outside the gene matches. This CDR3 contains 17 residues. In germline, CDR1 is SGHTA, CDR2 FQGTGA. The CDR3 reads CASSFSGGASLAGELFF. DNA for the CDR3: TGTGCCAGCAGCTTTAGCGGGGGGGCCAGCCTCGCCGGGGAGCTGTTTTTT.

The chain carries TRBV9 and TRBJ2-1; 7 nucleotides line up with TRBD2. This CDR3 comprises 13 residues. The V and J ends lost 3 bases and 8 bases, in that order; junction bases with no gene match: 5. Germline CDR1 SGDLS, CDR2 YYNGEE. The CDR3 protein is CASSAGGLDEQFF. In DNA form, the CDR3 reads TGTGCCAGCAGCGCGGGGGGACTCGATGAGCAGTTCTTC.

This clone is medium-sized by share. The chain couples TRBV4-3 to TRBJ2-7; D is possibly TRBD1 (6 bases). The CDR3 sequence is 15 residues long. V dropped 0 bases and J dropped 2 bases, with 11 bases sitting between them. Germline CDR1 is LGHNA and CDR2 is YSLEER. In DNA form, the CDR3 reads TGCGCCAGCAGCCAAGATAGGACAGCCACCTACGAGCAGTACTTC. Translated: CASSQDRTATYEQYF.

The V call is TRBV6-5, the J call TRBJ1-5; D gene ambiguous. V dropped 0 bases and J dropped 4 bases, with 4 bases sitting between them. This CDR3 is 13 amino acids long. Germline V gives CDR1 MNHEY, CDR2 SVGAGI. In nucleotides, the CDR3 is TGTGCCAGCAGTTACTCCCGTAATCAGCCCCAGCATTTT. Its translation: CASSYSRNQPQHF.

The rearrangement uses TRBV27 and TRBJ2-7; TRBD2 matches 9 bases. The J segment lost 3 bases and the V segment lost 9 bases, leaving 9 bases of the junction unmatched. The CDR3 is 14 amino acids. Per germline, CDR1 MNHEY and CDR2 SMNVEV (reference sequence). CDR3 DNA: TGTGCCAGGAGAGGGACTAGCCAGGGCTACGAGCAGTACTTC. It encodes CARRGTSQGYEQYF.

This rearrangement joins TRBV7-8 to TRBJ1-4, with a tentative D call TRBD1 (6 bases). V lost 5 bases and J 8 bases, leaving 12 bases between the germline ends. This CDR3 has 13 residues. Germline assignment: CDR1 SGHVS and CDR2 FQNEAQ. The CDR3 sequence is CASSLRTEEKLFF. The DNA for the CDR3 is TGTGCCAGCAGCCTCCGGACAGAGGAAAAACTGTTTTTT.

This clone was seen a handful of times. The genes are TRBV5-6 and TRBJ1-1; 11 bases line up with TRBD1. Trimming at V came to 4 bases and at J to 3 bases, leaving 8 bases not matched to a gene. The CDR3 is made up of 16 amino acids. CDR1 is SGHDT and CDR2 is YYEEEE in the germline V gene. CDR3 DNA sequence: TGTGCCAGCAGCCCGGAGGTGGGACAGGGGGACACTGAAGCTTTCTTT. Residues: CASSPEVGQGDTEAFF.

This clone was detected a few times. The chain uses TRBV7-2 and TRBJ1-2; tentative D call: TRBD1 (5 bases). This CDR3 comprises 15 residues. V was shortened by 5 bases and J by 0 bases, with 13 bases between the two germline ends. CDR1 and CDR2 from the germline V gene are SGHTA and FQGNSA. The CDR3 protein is CASSPGGGSNYGYTF. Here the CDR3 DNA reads TGTGCCAGCAGCCCCGGGGGAGGATCTAACTATGGCTACACCTTC.

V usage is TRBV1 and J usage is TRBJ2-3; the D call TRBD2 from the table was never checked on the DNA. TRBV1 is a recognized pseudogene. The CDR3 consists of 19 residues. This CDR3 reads CTSSQDRGPSGPSTDTQYF. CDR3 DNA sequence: TGCACCAGCAGCCAAGATAGGGGTCCTAGCGGCCCTAGCACAGATACGCAGTATTTT.

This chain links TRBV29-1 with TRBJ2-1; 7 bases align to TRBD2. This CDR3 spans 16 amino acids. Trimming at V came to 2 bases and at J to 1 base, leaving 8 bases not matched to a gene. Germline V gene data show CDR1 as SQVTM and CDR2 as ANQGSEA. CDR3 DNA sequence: TGCAGCGTTGAAATGGGGCTAGCGGTTTCCTACAATGAGCAGTTCTTC. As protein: CSVEMGLAVSYNEQFF.